One sample yielded the 24 T cell receptor beta chains listed below, sequenced in a study of cytomegalovirus exposure and HLA in healthy donors. The PCR made use of 60 Vbeta and 13 Jbeta primers. Assay used: immunoSEQ multiplex PCR; TCRdb lists only in-frame clones, some missing. Of 150,000 to 200,000 clones listed, around 81% are singletons. Material: PBMCs. The receptors shown here come from a woman younger than 45 in good health and CMV-seronegative.

The CDR3 sequence: CTSSQEDYTGELFF. CDR3 nucleotide sequence: TGCACCAGCAGCCAAGAGGACTACACCGGGGAGCTGTTTTTT. The chain is built from TRBV1 and TRBJ2-2; the DNA was not compared with TRBD2, the D call given in the table. TRBV1 is a pseudogene locus. The CDR3 consists of 14 residues.

The J gene is TRBJ1-5, the V gene TRBV7-2; possible D gene TRBD1, 6 bases. There are 15 residues in the CDR3. Germline CDR1 SGHTA, CDR2 FQGNSA. Trimming took 4 bases from V and 6 from J, leaving 16 bases between them. In DNA form, the CDR3 reads TGTGCCAGCAGCTCTGACAGGACCCGAACTCAGCCCCAGCATTTT. Translating it yields CASSSDRTRTQPQHF. Looking up the rest from reference TRBV7-2 and TRBJ1-5 gives the full variable domain: GAGVSQSPSNKVTEKGKDVELRCDPISGHTALYWYRQSLGQGLEFLIYFQGNSAPDKSGLPSDRFSAERTGGSVSTLTIQRTQQEDSAVYLCASSSDRTRTQPQHFGDGTRLSIL.

J is TRBJ2-3 and V is TRBV5-4; possibly TRBD1 for D (6 bases). The CDR3 totals 14 residues. V was trimmed by 5 bases and J by 0 bases, leaving 10 bases between them. The germline gives CDR1 SGHNT, CDR2 YYREEE (reference sequence). The CDR3 loop is CASREDSSTDTQYF. As DNA, the CDR3 is TGTGCCAGCAGAGAGGACAGTAGCACAGATACGCAGTATTTT.

This chain joins TRBV12-5 and TRBJ2-3; D gene ambiguous. The V gene's germline CDR1 is LGHNT and CDR2 FRNRAP. V shed 6 bases and J shed 3 bases, with 7 bases lying between them. The CDR3 covers 12 residues. In DNA, the CDR3 is TGTGCTAGTGGGGCCGATACAGATACGCAGTATTTT. Amino acids: CASGADTDTQYF.

The chain has TRBV7-6 and TRBJ2-1; TRBD2 agrees at 10 bases. The CDR3 covers 17 residues. V dropped 5 bases and J dropped 5; count of bases not matched to a gene: 12. Looked up from germline, CDR1 is SGHVS and CDR2 is FNYEAQ. The CDR3 DNA is TGTGCCAGCAGCCAATGGCCAAGCGGGGGGGTTAACAATGAGCAGTTCTTC. Translation gives CASSQWPSGGVNNEQFF.

The rearrangement joins TRBV6-5 to TRBJ1-2; 10 bases align to TRBD1. This CDR3 is built from 15 residues. With 2 bases clipped from V and 7 bases from J, the junction kept 7 bases outside the gene matches. CDR1 and CDR2 from the germline V gene are MNHEY and SVGAGI. CDR3 bases: TGTGCCAGCAGTTACGCGACAGGGGGCGCGATTGGCTACACCTTC. The encoded protein is CASSYATGGAIGYTF.

The gene calls are TRBV25-1 and TRBJ2-7, with 7 bases matching TRBD1. The CDR3 contains 16 residues. V was pared by 5 bases and J by 1 base, with 11 bases of the junction left unmatched. The germline V gene encodes CDR1 MGHDK and CDR2 SYGVNS. The CDR3 spells CASSRIDRVGSYEQYF. CDR3 DNA: TGTGCCAGCAGTAGGATAGACAGGGTAGGATCCTACGAGCAGTACTTC.

This chain links TRBV6-6 with TRBJ2-5, with D possibly matching TRBD1 (5 bases). In germline, CDR1 is MNHNY, CDR2 SVGAGI (reference sequence). The CDR3 loop spans 14 amino acids. V was clipped by 6 bases and J by 0 bases, with 11 bases between them. This CDR3 is CASRGRQYQETQYF. The CDR3 DNA sequence: TGTGCCAGCAGGGGAAGACAGTACCAAGAGACCCAGTACTTC.

The J gene is TRBJ2-3, the V gene TRBV7-8; D may be TRBD2 (5 bases). This CDR3 is built from 15 residues. Germline CDR1 reads SGHVS; CDR2 reads FQNEAQ. V lost 5 bases and J lost 1, with 13 bases in between. The CDR3 sequence: CASSPRGPRTDTQYF. The CDR3 DNA reads TGTGCCAGCAGCCCCAGAGGGCCGCGCACAGATACGCAGTATTTT. The whole variable domain, remainder taken from reference TRBV7-8 and TRBJ2-3, is GAGVSQSPRYKVAKRGQDVALRCDPISGHVSLFWYQQALGQGPEFLTYFQNEAQLDKSGLPSDRFFAERPEGSVSTLKIQRTQQEDSAVYLCASSPRGPRTDTQYFGPGTRLTVL.

The sample holds a few counts of this clone. This chain links TRBV19 with TRBJ1-5, with no clear D. The germline gives CDR1 LNHDA, CDR2 SQIVND (reference sequence). Trimming cost V 3 bases and J 4 bases, with 13 bases left between them. CDR3 length equals 15 residues. DNA of the CDR3: TGTGCCAGTAGTATCATCCAGGTTCTAAATCAGCCCCAGCATTTT. It is translated as CASSIIQVLNQPQHF.

The CDR3 protein is CASSVLQGNQPQHF. The CDR3 nucleotides are TGTGCCAGCAGTGTATTACAGGGGAATCAGCCCCAGCATTTT. The rearrangement links TRBV2 to TRBJ1-5; TRBD1 matches 7 bases. The CDR3 has 14 residues. Unmatched junction bases numbered 4, after V lost 4 bases and J lost 4 bases. Germline V gene lookup returns CDR1 SNHLY and CDR2 FYNNEI.

This clone was observed a handful of times. This chain joins TRBV4-3 and TRBJ2-7, with 7 bases lining up with TRBD1. With V trimmed by 5 bases and J by 5 bases, 6 bases remained unmatched. This CDR3 has 13 amino acids. In germline, CDR1 is LGHNA, CDR2 YSLEER. CDR3 sequence: CASSGRTGHEQYF. In DNA, the CDR3 is TGCGCCAGCAGCGGACGGACAGGTCACGAGCAGTACTTC.

The V gene is TRBV30, the J gene TRBJ1-3; unclear D gene. V was pared by 2 bases and J by 2 bases, with 13 bases between. Germline V gives CDR1 GTSNPN, CDR2 SVGIG (reference sequence). This CDR3 region has 15 residues. CDR3 nucleotide sequence: TGTGCCTGGAGTAAAGCCAAAATCCCTGGAAACACCATATATTTT. This codes for CAWSKAKIPGNTIYF.

This chain uses TRBV19 with TRBJ2-4; possibly TRBD1 for D (6 bases). Looked up from germline, CDR1 is LNHDA and CDR2 is SQIVND (reference sequence). This CDR3 comprises 13 residues. Trimming removed 1 base at V and 6 bases at J, with 7 bases between. The CDR3 nucleotides are TGTGCCAGTAGTATAGGGGGGCGAAACATTCAGTACTTC. Its translation: CASSIGGRNIQYF.

This clone was detected only a few times. The V gene is TRBV27, the J gene TRBJ1-4; TRBD1 might be the D (5 bases). The CDR3 consists of 17 residues. Trimming pared 6 bases from V and 1 base from J, leaving 18 bases between. Germline CDR1 MNHEY, CDR2 SMNVEV (reference sequence). The CDR3 DNA reads as TGTGCCAGCAGCCCCCAAAGGGGCGCTGGAACTAATGAAAAACTGTTTTTT. Translation gives CASSPQRGAGTNEKLFF.

This chain uses TRBV10-3 with TRBJ1-2, with D tentatively TRBD1 (5 bases). In germline, CDR1 is ENHRY, CDR2 SYGVKD. The V and J ends lost 4 bases and 4 bases respectively, with 25 bases between them. This CDR3 is built from 18 residues. The CDR3 protein is CAISGGSTGADSLYGYTF. The CDR3 nucleotides are TGTGCCATCAGTGGGGGTTCTACTGGGGCAGACTCGCTCTATGGCTACACCTTC.

This chain joins TRBV5-1 and TRBJ2-1, with 12 positions matching TRBD2. Germline V gene sequence: CDR1 SGHRS, CDR2 YFSETQ. V lost 1 base, J lost 7 bases, and 3 bases stayed unmatched. This CDR3 has 15 residues. The CDR3 bases are TGCGCCAGCAGCTTGTTAACTAGCGGGAGGAATGAGCAGTTCTTC. Amino acids: CASSLLTSGRNEQFF.

The chain recombines TRBV2 with TRBJ1-2; the match to TRBD1 covers 8 bases. Germline lookup yields CDR1 SNHLY and CDR2 FYNNEI. Trimming cost V 6 bases and J 3 bases; bases outside gene matches: 12. The CDR3 loop spans 16 amino acids. The CDR3 DNA reads as TGTGCCAGCAGGTCGACAGGGGTGATTGTAGACTATGGCTACACCTTC. Residues: CASRSTGVIVDYGYTF.

CDR3: CASSLVVGSYEQFF. The CDR3 nucleotides read TGTGCCAGCAGCTTAGTGGTGGGCTCTTATGAGCAGTTCTTC. The rearrangement joins TRBV7-8 to TRBJ2-1; D ambiguous. V was trimmed by 1 base and J by 8 bases, leaving 12 bases between them. Per the germline V gene, CDR1 is SGHVS and CDR2 is FQNEAQ. CDR3 size: 14 residues.

This sequence joins TRBV6-5 and TRBJ2-7, with D perhaps matching TRBD2 (5 bases). Trimming cost V 0 bases and J 4 bases, with 10 bases left between them. CDR1 MNHEY and CDR2 SVGAGI come from the germline V gene. The length of the CDR3 is 14 residues. The CDR3 nucleotides are TGTGCCAGCAGTTACTCGAGGGTGGGTTACGAGCAGTACTTC. It codes for CASSYSRVGYEQYF.

The J gene is TRBJ2-1, the V gene TRBV28; 7 bases are a match to TRBD2. The CDR3 is 12 residues long. From germline, CDR1 is MDHEN and CDR2 SYDVKM. V shed 8 bases, J shed 5 bases, and the junction held 3 bases outside the gene matches. CDR3 protein: CASQRDHNEQFF. The CDR3 coding sequence is TGTGCCAGCCAGCGGGACCACAATGAGCAGTTCTTC. Combining the CDR3 with reference TRBV28 and TRBJ2-1 gives the whole variable domain DVKVTQSSRYLVKRTGEKVFLECVQDMDHENMFWYRQDPGLGLRLIYFSYDVKMKEKGDIPEGYSVSREKKERFSLILESASTNQTSMYLCASQRDHNEQFFGPGTRLTVL.

The V and J genes are TRBV5-4 and TRBJ2-1; a possible D gene is TRBD2 (6 bases). The CDR3 contains 15 residues. V was trimmed by 5 bases and J by 2 bases, leaving 14 bases between them. CDR1 and CDR2 (germline): SGHNT, YYREEE (reference sequence). As DNA, the CDR3 is TGTGCCAGCAGGTGGGGCGGGGAGACCTACAATGAGCAGTTCTTC. This sequence encodes CASRWGGETYNEQFF.

The chain is built from TRBV10-3 and TRBJ2-7, with 8 bases that match TRBD1. This CDR3 has 15 amino acids. Germline CDR1 ENHRY, CDR2 SYGVKD. Trimming took 3 bases from V and 2 from J; bases not matched to a gene: 6. The CDR3 spells CAISEGTGGTYEQYF. DNA for the CDR3: TGTGCCATCAGTGAAGGGACAGGCGGGACCTACGAGCAGTACTTC.

This clone appeared once. The chain employs TRBV5-6 and TRBJ1-4; no definite D call. This CDR3 spans 14 amino acids. Trimming shortened V by 3 bases and J by 5 bases, and 11 bases separated the two germline ends. Germline V gene lookup returns CDR1 SGHDT and CDR2 YYEEEE. This CDR3 reads CASSWATLNEKLFF. The CDR3 coding sequence is TGTGCCAGCAGCTGGGCCACTTTGAATGAAAAACTGTTTTTT.